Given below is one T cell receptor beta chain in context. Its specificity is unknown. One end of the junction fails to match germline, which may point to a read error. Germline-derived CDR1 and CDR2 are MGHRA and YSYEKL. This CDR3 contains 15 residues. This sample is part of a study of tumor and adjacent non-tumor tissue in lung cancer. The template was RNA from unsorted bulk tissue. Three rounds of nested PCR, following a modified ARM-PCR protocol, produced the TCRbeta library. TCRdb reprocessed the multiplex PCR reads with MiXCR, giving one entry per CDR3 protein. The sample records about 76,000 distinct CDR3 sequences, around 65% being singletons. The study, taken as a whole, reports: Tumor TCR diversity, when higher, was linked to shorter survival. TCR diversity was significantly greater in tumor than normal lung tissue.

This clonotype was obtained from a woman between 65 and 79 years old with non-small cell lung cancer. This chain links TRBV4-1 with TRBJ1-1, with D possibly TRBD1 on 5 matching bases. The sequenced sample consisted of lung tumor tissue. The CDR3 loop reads CASSQRTRDGTETFF. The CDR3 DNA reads TGCGCCAGCAGCCAACGGACAAGGGATGGCACTGAAACTTTCTTT.